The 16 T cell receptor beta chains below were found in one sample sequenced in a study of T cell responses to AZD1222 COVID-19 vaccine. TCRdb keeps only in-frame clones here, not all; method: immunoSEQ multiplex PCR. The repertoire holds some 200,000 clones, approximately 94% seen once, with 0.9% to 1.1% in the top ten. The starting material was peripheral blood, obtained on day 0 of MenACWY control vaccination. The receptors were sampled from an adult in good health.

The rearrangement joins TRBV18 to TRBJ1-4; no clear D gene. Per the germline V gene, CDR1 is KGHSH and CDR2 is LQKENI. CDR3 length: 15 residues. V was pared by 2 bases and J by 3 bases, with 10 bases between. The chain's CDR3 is CASSPRTHPNEKLFF. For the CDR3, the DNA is TGTGCCAGCTCACCAAGGACCCACCCTAATGAAAAACTGTTTTTT.

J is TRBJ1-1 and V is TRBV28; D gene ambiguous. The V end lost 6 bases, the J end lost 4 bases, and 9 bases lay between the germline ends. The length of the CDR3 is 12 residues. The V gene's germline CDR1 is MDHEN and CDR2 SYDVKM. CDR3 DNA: TGTGCCAGCAGGGGAGGAGGCACTGAAGCTTTCTTT. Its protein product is CASRGGGTEAFF.

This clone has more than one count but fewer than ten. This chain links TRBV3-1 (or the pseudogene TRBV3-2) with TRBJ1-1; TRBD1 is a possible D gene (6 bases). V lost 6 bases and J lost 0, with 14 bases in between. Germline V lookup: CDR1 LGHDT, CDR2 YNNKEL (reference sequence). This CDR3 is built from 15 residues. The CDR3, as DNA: TGTGCCAGCAGTCCATCAGGGGCCATGAACACTGAAGCTTTCTTT. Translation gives CASSPSGAMNTEAFF.

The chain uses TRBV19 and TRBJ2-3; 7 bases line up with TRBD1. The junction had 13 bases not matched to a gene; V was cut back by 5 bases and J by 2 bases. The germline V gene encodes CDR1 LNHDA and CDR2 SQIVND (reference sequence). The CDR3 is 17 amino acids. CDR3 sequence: CASSARQGSTYTDTQYF. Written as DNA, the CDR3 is TGTGCCAGTAGTGCCCGACAGGGCTCCACTTACACAGATACGCAGTATTTT.

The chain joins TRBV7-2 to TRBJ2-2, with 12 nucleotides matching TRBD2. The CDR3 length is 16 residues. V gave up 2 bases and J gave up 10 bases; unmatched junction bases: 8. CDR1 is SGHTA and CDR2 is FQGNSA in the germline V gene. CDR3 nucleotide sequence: TGTGCCAGCAGCTTAAGTCCTAGCGGGGGGGCAGTGGAGCTGTTTTTT. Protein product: CASSLSPSGGAVELFF.

The DNA of the CDR3 is TGTGCCAGCAGGGCAGGGGTTGGCTACACCTTC. Translation gives CASRAGVGYTF. This sequence joins TRBV2 and TRBJ1-2, with D perhaps matching TRBD1 (6 bases). The germline CDR1 and CDR2 sequences are SNHLY and FYNNEI. This CDR3 has 11 amino acids. V was clipped by 6 bases and J by 7 bases, with 9 bases between them.

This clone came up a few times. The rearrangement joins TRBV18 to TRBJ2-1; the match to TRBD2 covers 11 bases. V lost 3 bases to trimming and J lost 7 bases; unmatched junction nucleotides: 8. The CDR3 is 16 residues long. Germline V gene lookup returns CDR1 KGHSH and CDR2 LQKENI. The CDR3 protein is CASSPLLAGAGNEQFF. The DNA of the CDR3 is TGTGCCAGCTCACCGCTACTAGCGGGGGCCGGGAATGAGCAGTTCTTC.

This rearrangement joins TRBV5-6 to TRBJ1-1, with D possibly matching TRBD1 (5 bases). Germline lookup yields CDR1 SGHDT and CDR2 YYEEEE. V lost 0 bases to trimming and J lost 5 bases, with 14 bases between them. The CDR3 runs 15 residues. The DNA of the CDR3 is TGTGCCAGCAGCTTGGGTCGGGGGTGGAAAACTGAAGCTTTCTTT. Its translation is CASSLGRGWKTEAFF.

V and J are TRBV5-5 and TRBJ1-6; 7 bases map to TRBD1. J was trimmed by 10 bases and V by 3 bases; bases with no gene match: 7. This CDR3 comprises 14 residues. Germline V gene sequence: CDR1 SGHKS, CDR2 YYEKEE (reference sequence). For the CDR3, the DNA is TGTGCCAGCAGCTCAGGGGGGGCTAGGTCACCCCTCCACTTT. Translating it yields CASSSGGARSPLHF.

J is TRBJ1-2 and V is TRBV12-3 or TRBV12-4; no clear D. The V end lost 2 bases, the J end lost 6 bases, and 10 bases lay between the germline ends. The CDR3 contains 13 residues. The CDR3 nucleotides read TGTGCCAGCAGTTTAAGTGGGAATCATGGCTACACCTTC. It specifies CASSLSGNHGYTF.

The chain's CDR3 is CASSPRTSGIYNEQFF. In DNA form, the CDR3 reads TGTGCCAGCAGCCCAAGGACTAGCGGGATATACAATGAGCAGTTCTTC. V and J are TRBV9 and TRBJ2-1; 12 bases agree with TRBD2. The CDR3 consists of 16 residues. V lost 4 bases, J lost 4 bases, and 6 bases stayed unmatched. Germline V lookup: CDR1 SGDLS, CDR2 YYNGEE.

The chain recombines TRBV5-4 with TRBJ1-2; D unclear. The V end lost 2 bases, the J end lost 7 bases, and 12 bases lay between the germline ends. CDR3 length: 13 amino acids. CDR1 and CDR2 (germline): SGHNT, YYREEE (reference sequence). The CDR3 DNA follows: TGTGCCAGCAGCTTTGAATCCGGTGGTGGCTACACCTTC. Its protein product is CASSFESGGGYTF.

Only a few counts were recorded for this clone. The CDR3 loop is CASSPPNSGMRNTEAFF. DNA of the CDR3: TGTGCCAGCTCACCACCGAACTCAGGTATGAGGAACACTGAAGCTTTCTTT. The rearrangement uses TRBV18 and TRBJ1-1; D remains ambiguous. V was pared by 0 bases and J by 1 base, with 15 bases between. Germline lookup yields CDR1 KGHSH and CDR2 LQKENI. This CDR3 contains 17 residues.

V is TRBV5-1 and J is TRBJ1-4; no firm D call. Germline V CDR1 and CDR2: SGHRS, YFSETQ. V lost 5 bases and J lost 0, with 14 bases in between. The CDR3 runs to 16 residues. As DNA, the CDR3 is TGCGCCAGCAGTATCGCCGGGATGACAACTAATGAAAAACTGTTTTTT. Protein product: CASSIAGMTTNEKLFF.

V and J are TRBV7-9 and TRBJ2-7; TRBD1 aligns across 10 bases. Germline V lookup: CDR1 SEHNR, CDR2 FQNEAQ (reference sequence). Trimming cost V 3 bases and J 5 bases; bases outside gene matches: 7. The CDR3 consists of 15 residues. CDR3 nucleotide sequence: TGTGCCAGCAGCTTCCTCGGGACAGGGGAACACGAGCAGTACTTC. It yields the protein CASSFLGTGEHEQYF.

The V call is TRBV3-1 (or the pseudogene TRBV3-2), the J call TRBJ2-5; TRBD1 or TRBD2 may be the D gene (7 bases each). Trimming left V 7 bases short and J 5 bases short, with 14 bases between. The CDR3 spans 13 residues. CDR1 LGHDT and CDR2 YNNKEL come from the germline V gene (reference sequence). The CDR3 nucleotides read TGTGCCAGCAACCTCAGGGGGGGGGAGACCCAGTACTTC. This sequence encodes CASNLRGGETQYF.